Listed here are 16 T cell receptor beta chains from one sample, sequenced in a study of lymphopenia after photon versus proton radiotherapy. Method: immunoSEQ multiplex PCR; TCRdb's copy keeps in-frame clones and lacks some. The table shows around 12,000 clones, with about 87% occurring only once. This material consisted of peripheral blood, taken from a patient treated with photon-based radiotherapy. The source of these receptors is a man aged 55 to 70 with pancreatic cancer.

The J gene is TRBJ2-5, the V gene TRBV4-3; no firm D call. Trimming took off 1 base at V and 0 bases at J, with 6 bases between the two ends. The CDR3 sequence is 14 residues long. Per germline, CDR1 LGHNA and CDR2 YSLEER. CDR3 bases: TGCGCCAGCAGCCAAGGGTTACACCAAGAGACCCAGTACTTC. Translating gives CASSQGLHQETQYF.

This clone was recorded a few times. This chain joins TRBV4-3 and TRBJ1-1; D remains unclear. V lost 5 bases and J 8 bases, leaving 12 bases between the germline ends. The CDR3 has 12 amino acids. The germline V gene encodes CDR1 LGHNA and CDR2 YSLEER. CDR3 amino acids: CASSSPGAEAFF. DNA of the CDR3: TGCGCCAGCAGCTCACCGGGAGCAGAAGCTTTCTTT.

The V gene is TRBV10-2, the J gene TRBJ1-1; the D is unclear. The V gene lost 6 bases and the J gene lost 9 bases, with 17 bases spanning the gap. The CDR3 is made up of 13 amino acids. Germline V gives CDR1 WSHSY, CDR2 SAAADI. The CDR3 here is CASRSKPKEKAFF. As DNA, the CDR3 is TGCGCCAGCAGGAGCAAACCCAAGGAAAAAGCTTTCTTT.

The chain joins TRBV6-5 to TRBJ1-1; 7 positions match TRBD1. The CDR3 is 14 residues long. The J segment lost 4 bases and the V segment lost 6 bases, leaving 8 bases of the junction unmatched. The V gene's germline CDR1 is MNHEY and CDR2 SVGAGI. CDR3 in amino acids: CASSIDRASTEAFF. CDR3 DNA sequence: TGTGCCAGCAGCATAGACAGGGCCAGCACTGAAGCTTTCTTT.

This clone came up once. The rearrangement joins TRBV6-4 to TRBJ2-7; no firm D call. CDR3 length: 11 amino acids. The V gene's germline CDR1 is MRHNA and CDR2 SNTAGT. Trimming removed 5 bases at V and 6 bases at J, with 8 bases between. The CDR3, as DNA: TGTGCCAGCAGTTATTGGGGCGAGCAGTACTTC. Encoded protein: CASSYWGEQYF.

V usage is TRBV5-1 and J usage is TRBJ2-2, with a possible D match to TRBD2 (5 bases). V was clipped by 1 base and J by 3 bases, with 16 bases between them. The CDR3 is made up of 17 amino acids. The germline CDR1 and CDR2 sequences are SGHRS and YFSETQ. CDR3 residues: CASSLLRLALDTGELFF. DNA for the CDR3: TGCGCCAGCAGCTTGCTAAGGCTAGCATTAGACACCGGGGAGCTGTTTTTT.

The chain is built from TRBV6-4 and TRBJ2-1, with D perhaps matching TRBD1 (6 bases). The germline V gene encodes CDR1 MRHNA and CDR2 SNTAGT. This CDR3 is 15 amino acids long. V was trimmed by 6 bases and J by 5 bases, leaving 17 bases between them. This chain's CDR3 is CASSRQTGINNEQFF. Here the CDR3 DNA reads TGTGCCAGCAGCCGTCAGACAGGTATCAACAATGAGCAGTTCTTC.

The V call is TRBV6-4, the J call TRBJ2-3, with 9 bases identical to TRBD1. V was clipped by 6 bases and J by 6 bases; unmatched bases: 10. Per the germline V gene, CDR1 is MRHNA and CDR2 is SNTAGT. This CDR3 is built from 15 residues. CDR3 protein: CASREEGQGPDTQYF. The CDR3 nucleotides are TGTGCCAGCAGGGAAGAGGGACAGGGTCCCGATACGCAGTATTTT.

This CDR3 reads CASSKERQGKAGTEAFF. CDR3 sequence (DNA): TGTGCCAGCAGCAAAGAAAGGCAGGGAAAGGCTGGTACTGAAGCTTTCTTT. The chain links TRBV21-1 to TRBJ1-1; the table's D call, TRBD1, was not checked against the DNA. TRBV21-1 represents a pseudogene. This CDR3 is built from 17 residues.

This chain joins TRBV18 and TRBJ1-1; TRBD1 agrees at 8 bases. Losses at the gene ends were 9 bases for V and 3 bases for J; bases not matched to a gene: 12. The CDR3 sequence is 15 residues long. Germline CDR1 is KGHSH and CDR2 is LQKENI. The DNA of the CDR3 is TGTGCCAGTTCCACCGGAGGACAGGGACACACTGAAGCTTTCTTT. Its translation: CASSTGGQGHTEAFF.

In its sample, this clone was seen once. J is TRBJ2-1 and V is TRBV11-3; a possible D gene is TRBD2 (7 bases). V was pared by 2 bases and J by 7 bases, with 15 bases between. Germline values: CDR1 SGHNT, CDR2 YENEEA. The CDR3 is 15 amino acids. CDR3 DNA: TGTGCCAGCAGCTTAATGTGGGGGGGCCAGAATGAGCAGTTCTTC. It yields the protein CASSLMWGGQNEQFF.

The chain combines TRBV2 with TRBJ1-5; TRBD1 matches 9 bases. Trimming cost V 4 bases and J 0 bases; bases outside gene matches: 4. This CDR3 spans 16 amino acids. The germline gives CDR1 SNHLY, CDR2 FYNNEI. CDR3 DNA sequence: TGTGCCAGCAGTGCACAGGGGGCACTTAGCAATCAGCCCCAGCATTTT. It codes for CASSAQGALSNQPQHF.

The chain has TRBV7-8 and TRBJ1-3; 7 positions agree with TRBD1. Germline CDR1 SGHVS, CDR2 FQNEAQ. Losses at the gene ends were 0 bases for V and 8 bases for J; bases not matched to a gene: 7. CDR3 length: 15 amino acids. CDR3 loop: CASSLARGFQDTIYF. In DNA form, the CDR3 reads TGTGCCAGCAGCTTAGCCAGGGGGTTTCAGGACACCATATATTTT.

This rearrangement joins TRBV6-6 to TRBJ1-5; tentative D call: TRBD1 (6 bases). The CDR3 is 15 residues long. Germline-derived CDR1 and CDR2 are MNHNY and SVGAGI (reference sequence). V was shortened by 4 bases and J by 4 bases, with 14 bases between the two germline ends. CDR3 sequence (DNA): TGTGCCAGCAGTTCTACAGGGTATGGGAATCAGCCCCAGCATTTT. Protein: CASSSTGYGNQPQHF.

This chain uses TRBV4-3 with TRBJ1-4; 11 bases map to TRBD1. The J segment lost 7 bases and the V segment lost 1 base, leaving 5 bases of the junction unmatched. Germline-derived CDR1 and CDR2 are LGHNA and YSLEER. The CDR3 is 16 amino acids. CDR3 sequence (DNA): TGCGCCAGCAGCCAAGCGGACAGGGGGCAGGGTGAAAAACTGTTTTTT. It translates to CASSQADRGQGEKLFF.

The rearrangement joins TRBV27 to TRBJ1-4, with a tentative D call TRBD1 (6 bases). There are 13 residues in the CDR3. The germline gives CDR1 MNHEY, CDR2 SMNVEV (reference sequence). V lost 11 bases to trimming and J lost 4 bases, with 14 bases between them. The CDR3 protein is CAAEDRYNEKLFF. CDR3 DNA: TGTGCCGCCGAGGACAGATATAATGAAAAACTGTTTTTT.